This TCR beta chain was captured by sequencing in a study of Graves' ophthalmopathy and Graves' hyperthyroidism. This CDR3 has 13 residues. Trimming removed 3 bases from V and 0 bases from J, with 6 bases in between. From germline, CDR1 is SGHRS and CDR2 YFSETQ. This clonotype was counted at least ten times. Its antigen is currently unknown. Study conclusions and caveats: Discriminating ophthalmopathy from stable hyperthyroidism, a 13-signature model attained a sensitivity of about 88% and a specificity of about 83%.

The authors amplified TCR beta CDR3 regions, and they did so from RNA transcripts for repertoire sequencing. Investigators did first-round RT-PCR with HTBI primers, then second-round multiplex PCR. TCRdb independently ran MiXCR on the multiplex PCR reads; one entry per CDR3 protein. This table holds a few hundred thousand distinct CDR3 sequences, 15% found once. Exclusion criteria comprised other autoimmune diseases, uncontrolled infections, pregnancy or lactation in patients. PBMCs had their origin in fresh peripheral blood (approximately 10 ml). The sequenced material came from peripheral blood. The chain couples TRBV5-1 to TRBJ2-5; no clear D gene. The TCR originated in a woman between 18 and 29 years old with stable Graves' hyperthyroidism. DNA of the CDR3: TGCGCCAGCAGCTCCCCTTACCAAGAGACCCAGTACTTC. Residues: CASSSPYQETQYF.